The present TCR beta chain was sequenced within a study of blood T cell repertoires in COVID-19. Looking at the study overall: The United States, Italy and Spain supplied acute and convalescent COVID-19 samples. Nucleic acid was either cDNA or gDNA, and it came from T cells, B-cell-depleted T cells, or PBMCs.

This clone was seen more than once but under ten times. Original processing methods: Estimated nucleated cell counts came from reference gene primer amplification. The data were produced by immunoSEQ multiplex PCR, yet TCRdb's version contains in-frame clones alone and is incomplete. The V and J calls and the clone size are those of that table, but D and trimming were determined from the DNA. The repertoire holds roughly 140,000 clones, with under 85% as singletons. Germline values: CDR1 MRHNA, CDR2 SNTAGT. Trimming removed 7 bases from V and 1 base from J, with 11 bases in between. CDR3 length: 14 residues.

The chain couples TRBV6-4 to TRBJ1-5, with D hard to call. The TCR originated in a middle-aged man with active or convalescent COVID-19. Source material: peripheral blood. CDR3 coding DNA: TGTGCCAGCACCGCCCGCAGAAGCAATCAGCCCCAGCATTTT. It specifies CASTARRSNQPQHF.